This T cell receptor (beta chain) derives from a study of tumor T cells in aggressive B-cell lymphoma. Germline trimming cut 3 bases from V and 0 bases from J; bases unmatched to any gene: 13. Germline values: CDR1 LNHDA, CDR2 SQIVND (reference sequence). The CDR3 runs 19 residues. Libraries were prepared by immunoSEQ multiplex PCR; TCRdb keeps only in-frame clonotypes and omits some of them. The repertoire holds 9,000 or so clones, with about 85% as singletons. This chain connects TRBV19 to TRBJ1-1, with 10 bases identical to TRBD1. This TCR was recovered from an adult with diffuse large B cell lymphoma. The material sequenced was tumor tissue. This chain's CDR3 is CASSILIRDRGRMNTEAFF. The CDR3 DNA sequence: TGTGCCAGTAGTATCCTCATCCGGGACAGGGGCAGAATGAACACTGAAGCTTTCTTT. The full variable domain, its missing parts supplied by reference TRBV19 and TRBJ1-1, is DGGITQSPKYLFRKEGQNVTLSCEQNLNHDAMYWYRQDPGQGLRLIYYSQIVNDFQKGDIAEGYSVSREKKESFPLTVTSAQKNPTAFYLCASSILIRDRGRMNTEAFFGQGTRLTVV.